This TCR beta chain was sequenced during a study of beta chain features in type 1 diabetes. About the study: Sorted cell examination encompassed over 90 million cells across all samples. Study-level findings and limits: A moderate, significant TCRB CDR3 shortening appeared in type 1 diabetes across four CD4+ subsets. Any HLA effect on TCRB rearrangement was left unresolved by small sub-analyses.

The investigators reverse transcribed all of the isolated RNA, so they sequenced expressed TCRB transcripts. Only in-frame clones appear in the TCRdb table, and some are missing; sequencing was by immunoSEQ multiplex PCR. Altogether around 360,000 clones are present, 10% to 15% being singletons, with the ten largest covering approximately 0.011%. This CDR3 is built from 14 residues. Germline assignment: CDR1 MDHEN and CDR2 SYDVKM. Trimming took 6 bases from V and 2 from J, leaving 14 bases between them. For this clone: Antigen unknown.

Sequenced: naive CD4+ T cells from blood. The receptor was derived from a woman between 18 and 29 years old with type 1 diabetes. The V and J genes are TRBV28 and TRBJ2-7; D might be TRBD1 (6 bases). The CDR3 DNA reads as TGTGCCAGCAGCCCGGACAGTGTGGCCTACGAGCAGTACTTC. This gives the protein CASSPDSVAYEQYF.